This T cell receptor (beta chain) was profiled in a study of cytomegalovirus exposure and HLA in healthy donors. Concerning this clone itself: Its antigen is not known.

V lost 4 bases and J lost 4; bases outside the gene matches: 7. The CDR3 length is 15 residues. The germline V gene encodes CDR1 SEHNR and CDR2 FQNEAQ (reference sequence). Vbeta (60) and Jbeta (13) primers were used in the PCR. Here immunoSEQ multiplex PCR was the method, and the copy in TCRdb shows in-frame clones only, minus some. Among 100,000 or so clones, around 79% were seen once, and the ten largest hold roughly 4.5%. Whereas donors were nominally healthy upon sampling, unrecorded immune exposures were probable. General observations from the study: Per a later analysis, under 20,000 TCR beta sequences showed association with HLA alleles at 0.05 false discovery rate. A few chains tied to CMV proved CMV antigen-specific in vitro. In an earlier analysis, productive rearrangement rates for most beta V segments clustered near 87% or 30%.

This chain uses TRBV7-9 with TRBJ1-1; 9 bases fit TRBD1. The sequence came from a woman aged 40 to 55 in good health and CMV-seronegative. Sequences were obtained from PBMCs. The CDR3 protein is CASSSLRQGGTEAFF. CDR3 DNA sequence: TGTGCCAGCAGCTCGCTACGACAGGGGGGCACTGAAGCTTTCTTT.